A selection of T cell receptor beta chains follows, all from one sample in a study of shared clonotypes between healthy human individuals. Some clones are missing from TCRdb's copy, which holds only in-frame ones; the method was immunoSEQ multiplex PCR. The table lists fewer than 350,000 clones, around 87% of them singletons. Source material: memory CD8+ T cells sorted from blood. These TCRs come from a man between 18 and 29 years old in good health. Both conserved end residues are part of each CDR3. Fields, in order: D gene, clone size, V gene, J gene, CDR3 length, CDR3 DNA, CDR3 protein. The D gene is left open where the match is weak. The listing skips clone size in some rows; elsewhere it reads once, few, many or a size class.

d_gene: NA; abundance: NA; v_gene: TRBV13; j_gene: TRBJ2-1; len: 15; CDR3nt: TGTGCCAGCAGAGATGGGACATTCTCCTACAATGAGCAGTTCTTC; CDR3aa: CASRDGTFSYNEQFF
d_gene: NA; abundance: NA; v_gene: TRBV5-6; j_gene: TRBJ2-5; len: 16; CDR3nt: TGTGCCAGCAGCTTGGGGCCCGGGACGGGGAGAGAGACCCAGTACTTC; CDR3aa: CASSLGPGTGRETQYF
d_gene: TRBD1; abundance: NA; v_gene: TRBV2; j_gene: TRBJ2-7; len: 15; CDR3nt: TGTGCCAGCAGTGAAGCCGACAGGGTAACCTACGAGCAGTACTTC; CDR3aa: CASSEADRVTYEQYF
d_gene: NA; abundance: NA; v_gene: TRBV4-1; j_gene: TRBJ2-1; len: 14; CDR3nt: TGCGCCAGCAGCCAAGACGGGATTGGGAATGAGCAGTTCTTC; CDR3aa: CASSQDGIGNEQFF
d_gene: NA; abundance: NA; v_gene: TRBV6-5; j_gene: TRBJ2-1; len: 15; CDR3nt: TGTGCCAGCAGATTCATTAGCGGTTCCTACAATGAGCAGTTCTTC; CDR3aa: CASRFISGSYNEQFF
d_gene: NA; abundance: once; v_gene: TRBV7-2; j_gene: TRBJ2-5; len: 14; CDR3nt: TGTGCCAGCAGCTTAGTGCACGGAAGGGAGACCCAGTACTTC; CDR3aa: CASSLVHGRETQYF
d_gene: NA; abundance: NA; v_gene: TRBV19; j_gene: TRBJ1-5; len: 15; CDR3nt: TGTGCCAGTATACAAACGAGCAATAGCAATCAGCCCCAGCATTTT; CDR3aa: CASIQTSNSNQPQHF
d_gene: NA; abundance: NA; v_gene: TRBV9; j_gene: TRBJ2-1; len: 17; CDR3nt: TGTGCCAGCAGCGAGAGGGCCGGGACCCAAATGGGCAATGAGCAGTTCTTC; CDR3aa: CASSERAGTQMGNEQFF
d_gene: TRBD1; abundance: NA; v_gene: TRBV10-3; j_gene: TRBJ2-7; len: 13; CDR3nt: TGTGCCGCGGGACAGGGCGGCTCCTACGAGCAGTACTTC; CDR3aa: CAAGQGGSYEQYF
d_gene: NA; abundance: NA; v_gene: TRBV4-2; j_gene: TRBJ2-1; len: 13; CDR3nt: TGTGCCAGCAGCCAAGAGAATTGGGTTGAGCAGTTCTTC; CDR3aa: CASSQENWVEQFF
d_gene: NA; abundance: NA; v_gene: TRBV29-1; j_gene: TRBJ2-5; len: 13; CDR3nt: TGCAGCGTTGCGGGGTGGCAGGAAGAGACCCAGTACTTC; CDR3aa: CSVAGWQEETQYF
d_gene: NA; abundance: NA; v_gene: TRBV10-3; j_gene: TRBJ1-1; len: 14; CDR3nt: TGTGCCTCGAGGAGGGTTTTCAGGGACCCTGAAGCTTTCTTT; CDR3aa: CASRRVFRDPEAFF
d_gene: NA; abundance: NA; v_gene: TRBV9; j_gene: TRBJ1-3; len: 18; CDR3nt: TGTGCCAGCAGCGCCTACCTGACGGACTGGGGTTCTGGAAACACCATATATTTT; CDR3aa: CASSAYLTDWGSGNTIYF
d_gene: NA; abundance: NA; v_gene: TRBV11-2; j_gene: TRBJ2-5; len: 15; CDR3nt: TGTGCCAGCAGCTCCGCAAGGTTTGAGTCTCACACCCAGTACTTC; CDR3aa: CASSSARFESHTQYF
d_gene: TRBD2; abundance: NA; v_gene: TRBV7-2; j_gene: TRBJ2-7; len: 18; CDR3nt: TGTGCCAGCAGCTTAATTGTTGTGAGCGGGATCCGCCCCTACGAGCAGTACTTC; CDR3aa: CASSLIVVSGIRPYEQYF
d_gene: NA; abundance: NA; v_gene: TRBV5-4; j_gene: TRBJ1-2; len: 16; CDR3nt: TGTGCCAGCAGCTTGGAACAGGGCGCGGGTTACTATGGCTACACCTTC; CDR3aa: CASSLEQGAGYYGYTF
d_gene: NA; abundance: once; v_gene: TRBV4-1; j_gene: TRBJ2-7; len: 14; CDR3nt: TGCGCCAGCAGCCAGGCTAGCGAAAGCTACGAGCAGTACTTC; CDR3aa: CASSQASESYEQYF
d_gene: TRBD2; abundance: NA; v_gene: TRBV6-5; j_gene: TRBJ2-7; len: 15; CDR3nt: TGTGCCAGCAGTTCGGGACTAGCGCGCTCCTACGAGCAGTACTTC; CDR3aa: CASSSGLARSYEQYF
d_gene: NA; abundance: NA; v_gene: TRBV30; j_gene: TRBJ1-1; len: 13; CDR3nt: TGTGCCTGGAATGGACCTATGAACACTGAAGCTTTCTTT; CDR3aa: CAWNGPMNTEAFF
d_gene: NA; abundance: once; v_gene: TRBV18; j_gene: TRBJ2-2; len: 16; CDR3nt: TGTGCCAGCTCACCTCACCGGGGGGCAAGCGGCGGGGAGCTGTTTTTT; CDR3aa: CASSPHRGASGGELFF
d_gene: NA; abundance: NA; v_gene: TRBV5-6; j_gene: TRBJ2-7; len: 14; CDR3nt: TGTGCCAGCGGGGGTGGAGGGAGTTTCTACGAGCAGTACTTC; CDR3aa: CASGGGGSFYEQYF
d_gene: NA; abundance: NA; v_gene: TRBV4-1; j_gene: TRBJ2-7; len: 13; CDR3nt: TGCGCCAGCAGCCAAACAGACTCCTACGAGCAGTACTTC; CDR3aa: CASSQTDSYEQYF
d_gene: NA; abundance: NA; v_gene: TRBV5-6; j_gene: TRBJ1-5; len: 15; CDR3nt: TGTGCCAGCAGCTTGGGTCAGAACGAAAATCAGCCCCAGCATTTT; CDR3aa: CASSLGQNENQPQHF
d_gene: TRBD2; abundance: once; v_gene: TRBV18; j_gene: TRBJ2-7; len: 15; CDR3nt: TGTGCCAGCTCATCCGTCGGGGGGAACTCCTACGAGCAGTACTTC; CDR3aa: CASSSVGGNSYEQYF
d_gene: TRBD2; abundance: NA; v_gene: TRBV27; j_gene: TRBJ2-1; len: 16; CDR3nt: TGTGCCAGCACCTGGACCCGGACTAGCCTCACGAATGAGCAGTTCTTC; CDR3aa: CASTWTRTSLTNEQFF
d_gene: TRBD1; abundance: NA; v_gene: TRBV30; j_gene: TRBJ2-7; len: 12; CDR3nt: TGTGCCTGGAGTTGGGCAGGGGGCGAGCAGTACTTC; CDR3aa: CAWSWAGGEQYF
d_gene: NA; abundance: NA; v_gene: TRBV27; j_gene: TRBJ2-7; len: 13; CDR3nt: TGTGCCAGCAGCCAAGCGGACTTCTACGAGCAGTACTTC; CDR3aa: CASSQADFYEQYF
d_gene: NA; abundance: NA; v_gene: TRBV10-2; j_gene: TRBJ2-7; len: 12; CDR3nt: TGCGCCAGCAGTGGATTGAGGTACGAGCAGTACTTC; CDR3aa: CASSGLRYEQYF
d_gene: NA; abundance: NA; v_gene: TRBV11-2; j_gene: TRBJ2-1; len: 15; CDR3nt: TGTGCCAGCAGCTTAGTAGGGTTGGGGCACAATGAGCAGTTCTTC; CDR3aa: CASSLVGLGHNEQFF
d_gene: NA; abundance: once; v_gene: TRBV6-6; j_gene: TRBJ2-7; len: 15; CDR3nt: TGTGCCAGCAGTTACTCGGCCAACCCGGTGGACGAGCAGTACTTC; CDR3aa: CASSYSANPVDEQYF
d_gene: TRBD1; abundance: NA; v_gene: TRBV29-1; j_gene: TRBJ2-7; len: 14; CDR3nt: TGCAGCGTTGAATACCGGGACAGAACCTACGAGCAGTACTTC; CDR3aa: CSVEYRDRTYEQYF
d_gene: TRBD1; abundance: NA; v_gene: TRBV5-1; j_gene: TRBJ2-4; len: 14; CDR3nt: TGCGCCAGCAGCTTGCGGACAGGGTGGGACATTCAGTACTTC; CDR3aa: CASSLRTGWDIQYF
d_gene: TRBD1; abundance: NA; v_gene: TRBV10-1; j_gene: TRBJ2-2; len: 12; CDR3nt: TGCGCCAGGTTCACAGGGGTCGGGGAGCTGTTTTTT; CDR3aa: CARFTGVGELFF
d_gene: NA; abundance: NA; v_gene: TRBV29-1; j_gene: TRBJ1-1; len: 11; CDR3nt: TGCAGCGTTGACCGGAACACTGAAGCTTTCTTT; CDR3aa: CSVDRNTEAFF
d_gene: TRBD2; abundance: NA; v_gene: TRBV4-3; j_gene: TRBJ2-7; len: 13; CDR3nt: TGCGCCAGCAGCCAAAGCGGGAATCACGAGCAGTACTTC; CDR3aa: CASSQSGNHEQYF
d_gene: NA; abundance: NA; v_gene: TRBV6-5; j_gene: TRBJ2-1; len: 14; CDR3nt: TGTGCCAGCAGTTACTCGAATGAGAGGAATGAGCAGTTCTTC; CDR3aa: CASSYSNERNEQFF
d_gene: TRBD2; abundance: NA; v_gene: TRBV7-9; j_gene: TRBJ2-3; len: 15; CDR3nt: TGTGCCAGCAGCTTGGGACTAGGCGACACAGATACGCAGTATTTT; CDR3aa: CASSLGLGDTDTQYF
d_gene: NA; abundance: NA; v_gene: TRBV6-1; j_gene: TRBJ2-7; len: 14; CDR3nt: TGTGCCAGCACGGCGACTAAATCCCCCTACGAGCAGTACTTC; CDR3aa: CASTATKSPYEQYF
d_gene: NA; abundance: NA; v_gene: TRBV5-6; j_gene: TRBJ1-4; len: 14; CDR3nt: TGTGCCAGCAGCTTGGCGGGTCTACACGAAAAACTGTTTTTT; CDR3aa: CASSLAGLHEKLFF
d_gene: NA; abundance: once; v_gene: TRBV30; j_gene: TRBJ2-1; len: 15; CDR3nt: TGTGCCTGGAGTGTACCTCCAGGGGCCTACAATGAGCAGTTCTTC; CDR3aa: CAWSVPPGAYNEQFF
d_gene: NA; abundance: NA; v_gene: TRBV13; j_gene: TRBJ2-5; len: 17; CDR3nt: TGTGCCAGCAGCTCGTTCACACCAGACAACCTAGCAGAGACCCAGTACTTC; CDR3aa: CASSSFTPDNLAETQYF
d_gene: TRBD1; abundance: NA; v_gene: TRBV6-6; j_gene: TRBJ1-6; len: 15; CDR3nt: TGTGCCAGCAGTTACAGGACAGGGGCGGTTTCACCCCTCCACTTT; CDR3aa: CASSYRTGAVSPLHF
d_gene: NA; abundance: once; v_gene: TRBV7-9; j_gene: TRBJ1-1; len: 16; CDR3nt: TGTGCCAGCAGCGGGCCAGGGGATCAAAGGGACACTGAAGCTTTCTTT; CDR3aa: CASSGPGDQRDTEAFF
d_gene: NA; abundance: many; v_gene: TRBV27; j_gene: TRBJ2-3; len: 17; CDR3nt: TGTGCCAGCAGTTTCCCCTGGCAGTCCATTAGCACAGATACGCAGTATTTT; CDR3aa: CASSFPWQSISTDTQYF
d_gene: NA; abundance: NA; v_gene: TRBV7-9; j_gene: TRBJ2-7; len: 15; CDR3nt: TGTGCCAGCAGACCAGACCAGGGGTCCCCCTACGAGCAGTACTTC; CDR3aa: CASRPDQGSPYEQYF
d_gene: TRBD2; abundance: NA; v_gene: TRBV7-9; j_gene: TRBJ2-7; len: 15; CDR3nt: TGTGCCAGCAGCTTAGCGGGACTAGCGGACTACGAGCAGTACTTC; CDR3aa: CASSLAGLADYEQYF
d_gene: NA; abundance: NA; v_gene: TRBV4-1; j_gene: TRBJ2-3; len: 14; CDR3nt: TGCGCCAGCAGCCAAGGGCTAGGGGTCGATACGCAGTATTTT; CDR3aa: CASSQGLGVDTQYF
d_gene: NA; abundance: NA; v_gene: TRBV28; j_gene: TRBJ1-3; len: 20; CDR3nt: TGTGCCAGCAGCACTCCCCTCGTTGTAGGGAATACATGGTCTGGAAACACCATATATTTT; CDR3aa: CASSTPLVVGNTWSGNTIYF
d_gene: TRBD2; abundance: NA; v_gene: TRBV4-3; j_gene: TRBJ2-3; len: 18; CDR3nt: TGCGCCAGCAGCCAAGGCCGCGGGGGGTCCCCCAGCACAGATACGCAGTATTTT; CDR3aa: CASSQGRGGSPSTDTQYF
d_gene: NA; abundance: NA; v_gene: TRBV7-9; j_gene: TRBJ1-2; len: 15; CDR3nt: TGTGCCAGCAGCTTAGATGCGAGCCTGAACTATGGCTACACCTTC; CDR3aa: CASSLDASLNYGYTF
d_gene: TRBD2; abundance: NA; v_gene: TRBV7-2; j_gene: TRBJ2-2; len: 18; CDR3nt: TGTGCCAGCAGCTTAGGATCGGTTAGCGGGGATCACACCGGGGAGCTGTTTTTT; CDR3aa: CASSLGSVSGDHTGELFF
d_gene: NA; abundance: NA; v_gene: TRBV6-1; j_gene: TRBJ1-4; len: 13; CDR3nt: TGTGCCAGCAGAGGGCCCCCGGATGAAAAACTGTTTTTT; CDR3aa: CASRGPPDEKLFF